The 8 T cell receptor beta chains reported below all come from one sample, sequenced in a study of cytomegalovirus exposure and HLA in healthy donors (dated by TCRdb to about 2017). Library preparation used the immunoSEQ multiplex PCR assay. A mixture of 60 forward primers for TCR Vbeta segments and 13 reverse primers for TCR Jbeta segments was used in the multiplex PCR. TCRdb carries this immuneACCESS record with in-frame sequences only. Its versions omit some clonotypes, under half of them owing to an unresolved V gene in the studies checked, with the rest unexplained. The sample data list some 130,000 clones, and around 77% of these were observed just once. Less than 5% of the sample belongs to the ten largest clones. Sequences were obtained from PBMCs. Source of these receptors: a man aged 30-40 years in good health.

The V and J genes are TRBV7-8 and TRBJ1-4; TRBD1 might be the D (6 bases). The V gene lost 7 bases and the J gene lost 1 base, with 22 bases spanning the gap. CDR3 length equals 18 residues. The germline CDR1 and CDR2 sequences are SGHVS and FQNEAQ. In nucleotides, the CDR3 is TGTGCCAGCACTCCCCGCCCGCCGGGGGGCCGAACTAATGAAAAACTGTTTTTT. Amino acid sequence: CASTPRPPGGRTNEKLFF.

V gene TRBV6-9 combines with J gene TRBJ2-4; 7 bases are shared with TRBD1. This CDR3 spans 13 amino acids. J gave up 8 bases and V 4 bases, and 5 bases lay outside the gene matches. CDR1 and CDR2 from the germline V gene are MNHGY and SVAAGI. The CDR3 DNA reads TGTGCCAGCAGTTTCCCGACAGGGCACATTCAGTACTTC. Its protein product is CASSFPTGHIQYF.

This chain uses TRBV5-1 with TRBJ1-2; 9 positions agree with TRBD1. V lost 5 bases, J lost 10 bases, and 12 bases stayed unmatched. From germline, CDR1 is SGHRS and CDR2 YFSETQ. CDR3 size: 14 residues. CDR3 in DNA: TGCGCCAGCAGTTTACCGGGACAGGGATCCAACTACACCTTC. Protein: CASSLPGQGSNYTF.

The chain carries TRBV19 and TRBJ2-2, with 8 positions matching TRBD2. Germline V gives CDR1 LNHDA, CDR2 SQIVND (reference sequence). This CDR3 spans 16 amino acids. V gave up 3 bases and J gave up 8 bases; unmatched junction bases: 11. The CDR3: CASSIGVAGPAGELFF. The CDR3 nucleotides read TGTGCCAGTAGTATCGGGGTAGCGGGACCAGCAGGGGAGCTGTTTTTT.

In regard to this clone: At one of its ends the junction is not consistent with the germline gene, which may arise from a read error. Other DNA sequences in this sample translate to the same CDR3. The chain recombines TRBV9 with TRBJ1-3; D is possibly TRBD1 (6 bases). The CDR3 sequence is 13 residues long. Germline loops: CDR1 SGDLS, CDR2 YYNGEE. The CDR3 DNA sequence: TGTGCCAGTGCCGGACAGTCTGGAAACACTATATATTTT. Translating it yields CASAGQSGNTIYF.

The rearrangement joins TRBV4-3 to TRBJ2-2, with 8 bases that match TRBD1. Unmatched junction bases numbered 4, after V lost 3 bases and J lost 4 bases. CDR1 and CDR2 from the germline V gene are LGHNA and YSLEER. This CDR3 region has 15 residues. The chain's CDR3 is CASSQVGQGTGELFF. As DNA, the CDR3 is TGCGCCAGCAGCCAGGTTGGACAGGGCACCGGGGAGCTGTTTTTT.

The V call is TRBV6-5, the J call TRBJ2-7; weak D call: TRBD2 (6 bases). The germline V and J ends were trimmed by 6 bases and 5 bases, with 17 bases remaining between them. The CDR3 is 14 residues long. The germline gives CDR1 MNHEY, CDR2 SVGAGI. The CDR3 region has the DNA TGTGCCAGCAGCCAGGGACTCTCCAGCCACGAGCAGTACTTC. Translated: CASSQGLSSHEQYF.

To note about this clone: The same CDR3 can be traced to other DNA sequences in this sample. This chain links TRBV18 with TRBJ2-5; a possible D gene is TRBD2 (6 bases). This CDR3 comprises 13 residues. The V gene lost 3 bases and the J gene lost 2 bases, with 7 bases spanning the gap. From germline, CDR1 is KGHSH and CDR2 LQKENI. DNA of the CDR3: TGTGCCAGCTCACCCCGGGGGCAAGAGACCCAGTACTTC. Residues: CASSPRGQETQYF.